This paragraph reports one TCR beta chain. The target antigen is unknown. Naive CD8 populations comprised CD45RO-negative cells positively selected for CCR7, excluding terminally differentiated effector memory CD45RA+ cells. This entry is derived from a study of shared clonotypes between healthy human individuals. Findings and caveats of the study: Memory subsets had estimated richness that was generally smaller than that of naive subsets.

The CDR3 has 15 residues. The J segment lost 0 bases and the V segment lost 5 bases, leaving 7 bases of the junction unmatched. Germline values: CDR1 SNHLY, CDR2 FYNNEI. Samples underwent the assay at deep level. The table came from immunoSEQ multiplex PCR; TCRdb's copy has only in-frame clones and leaves some out. The sample has about 820,000 clones, 92% seen once. The source of this sequence is a man aged 25 to 45 in good health. The sample comprised naive CD8+ T cells sorted from blood. The rearrangement links TRBV2 to TRBJ2-7, with 7 bases identical to TRBD2. CDR3 DNA sequence: TGTGCCAGCAGTCAAAACAGCGGGATCTCCTACGAGCAGTACTTC. This sequence encodes CASSQNSGISYEQYF.